This TCR beta chain stems from a study of early T cells in non-severe SARS-CoV-2 infection. At least ten counts were recorded for this clonotype. One end of the junction is discordant with germline, which a read error may explain. From germline, CDR1 is SGHAT and CDR2 FQNNGV. CDR3 length: 13 amino acids. From the 5' RACE reads, TCRdb called clonotypes with MiXCR, one entry per CDR3 protein. The table lists about 34,000 distinct CDR3 sequences, 5.5% to 7.5% of them singletons. This TCR came from an adult who was a healthcare worker with PCR-confirmed SARS-CoV-2 infection or an uninfected control (not recorded which). This chain connects TRBV11-2 to TRBJ1-1, with D unresolved. The source material was whole blood. The CDR3 is CASTLNLETEAFF. The CDR3 region has the DNA TGTGCCAGCACCTTAAACCTAGAAACTGAAGCTTTCTTT.